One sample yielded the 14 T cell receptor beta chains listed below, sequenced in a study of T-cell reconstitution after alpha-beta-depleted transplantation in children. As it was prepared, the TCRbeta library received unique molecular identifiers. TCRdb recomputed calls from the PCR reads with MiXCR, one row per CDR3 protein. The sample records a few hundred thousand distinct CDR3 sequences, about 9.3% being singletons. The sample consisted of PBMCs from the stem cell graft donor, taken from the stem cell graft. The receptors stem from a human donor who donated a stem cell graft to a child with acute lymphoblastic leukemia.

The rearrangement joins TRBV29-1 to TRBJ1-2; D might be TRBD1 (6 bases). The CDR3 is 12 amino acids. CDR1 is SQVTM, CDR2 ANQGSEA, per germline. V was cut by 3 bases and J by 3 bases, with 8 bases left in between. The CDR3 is CSVDYRDYGYTF. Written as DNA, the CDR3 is TGCAGCGTTGACTACAGGGACTATGGCTACACCTTC.

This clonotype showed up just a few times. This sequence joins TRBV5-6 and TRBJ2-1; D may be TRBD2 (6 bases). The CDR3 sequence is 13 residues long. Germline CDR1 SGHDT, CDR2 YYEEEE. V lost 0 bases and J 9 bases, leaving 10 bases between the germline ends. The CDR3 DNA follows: TGTGCCAGCAGCTTGGGGGGGGTCGGTGAGCAGTTCTTC. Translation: CASSLGGVGEQFF.

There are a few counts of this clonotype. The CDR3 coding sequence is TGTGCCAGCAGCCCTTTGGGACTAGACAGCTACAATGAGCAGTTCTTC. The encoded protein is CASSPLGLDSYNEQFF. J is TRBJ2-1 and V is TRBV12-3 or TRBV12-4, with 8 bases identical to TRBD2. The junction had 10 bases not matched to a gene; V was cut back by 6 bases and J by 3 bases. The CDR3 extends over 16 amino acids.

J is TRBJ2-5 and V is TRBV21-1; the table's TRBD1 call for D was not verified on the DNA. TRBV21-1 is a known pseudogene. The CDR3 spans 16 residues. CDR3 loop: CASSKGLPLYQETQYF. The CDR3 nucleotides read TGTGCCAGCAGCAAAGGGCTACCCCTGTACCAAGAGACCCAGTACTTC.

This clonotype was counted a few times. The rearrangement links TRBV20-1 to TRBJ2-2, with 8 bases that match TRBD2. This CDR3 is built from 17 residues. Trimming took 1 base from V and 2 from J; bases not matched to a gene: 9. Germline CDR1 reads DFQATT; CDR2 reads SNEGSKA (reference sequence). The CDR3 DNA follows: TGCAGTGCTAGAGCTCTGAAGAGCGGGAGTAACACCGGGGAGCTGTTTTTT. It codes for CSARALKSGSNTGELFF.

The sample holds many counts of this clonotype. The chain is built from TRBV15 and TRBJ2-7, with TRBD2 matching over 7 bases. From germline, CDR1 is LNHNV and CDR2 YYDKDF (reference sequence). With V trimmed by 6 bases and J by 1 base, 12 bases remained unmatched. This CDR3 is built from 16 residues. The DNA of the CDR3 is TGTGCCACCAGTCCGAACTGGGGCGGGAGTTCCTACGAGCAGTACTTC. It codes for CATSPNWGGSSYEQYF.

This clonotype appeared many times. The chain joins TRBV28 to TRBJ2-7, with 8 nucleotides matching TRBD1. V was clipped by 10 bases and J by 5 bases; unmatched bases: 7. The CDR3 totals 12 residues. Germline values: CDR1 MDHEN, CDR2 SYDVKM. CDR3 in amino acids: CATWDRLHEQYF. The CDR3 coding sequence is TGTGCCACCTGGGACAGGCTCCACGAGCAGTACTTC.

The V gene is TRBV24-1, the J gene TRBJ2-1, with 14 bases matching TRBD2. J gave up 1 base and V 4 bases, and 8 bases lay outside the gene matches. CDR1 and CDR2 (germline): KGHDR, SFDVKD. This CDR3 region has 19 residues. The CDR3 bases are TGTGCCACCAGTGACTATGGGACTAGCGGGAGTAGGTCCTACAATGAGCAGTTCTTC. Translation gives CATSDYGTSGSRSYNEQFF.

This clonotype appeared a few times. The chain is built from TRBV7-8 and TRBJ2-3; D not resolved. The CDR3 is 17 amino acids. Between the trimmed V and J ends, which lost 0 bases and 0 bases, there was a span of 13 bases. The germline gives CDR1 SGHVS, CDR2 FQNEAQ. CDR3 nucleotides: TGTGCCAGCAGCTTAGCGGGCCCACCGTTAAGCACAGATACGCAGTATTTT. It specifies CASSLAGPPLSTDTQYF.

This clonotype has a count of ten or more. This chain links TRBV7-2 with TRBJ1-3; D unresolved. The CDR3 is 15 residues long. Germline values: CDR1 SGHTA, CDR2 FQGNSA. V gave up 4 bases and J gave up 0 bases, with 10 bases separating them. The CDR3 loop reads CASSSPGLSGNTIYF. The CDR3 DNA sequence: TGTGCCAGCAGCTCCCCGGGCCTCTCTGGAAACACCATATATTTT.

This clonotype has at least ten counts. The CDR3 coding sequence is TGCGCCAGCAGCCACCACCGGACTAGCATTATTGAGGCGGAGACCCAGTACTTC. Protein product: CASSHHRTSIIEAETQYF. V gene TRBV4-3 combines with J gene TRBJ2-5, with 8 bases matching TRBD2. There are 18 residues in the CDR3. Germline V gives CDR1 LGHNA, CDR2 YSLEER. Trimming cost V 3 bases and J 5 bases; bases outside gene matches: 17.

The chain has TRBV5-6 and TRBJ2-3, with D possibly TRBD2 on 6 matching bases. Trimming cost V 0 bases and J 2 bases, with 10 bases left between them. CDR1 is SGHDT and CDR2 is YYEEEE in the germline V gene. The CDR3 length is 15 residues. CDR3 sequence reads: CASSLEGGFTDTQYF. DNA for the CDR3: TGTGCCAGCAGCTTGGAAGGAGGGTTCACAGATACGCAGTATTTT. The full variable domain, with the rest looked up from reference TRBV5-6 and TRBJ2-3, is DAGVTQSPTHLIKTRGQQVTLRCSPKSGHDTVSWYQQALGQGPQFIFQYYEEEERQRGNFPDRFSGHQFPNYSSELNVNALLLGDSALYLCASSLEGGFTDTQYFGPGTRLTVL.

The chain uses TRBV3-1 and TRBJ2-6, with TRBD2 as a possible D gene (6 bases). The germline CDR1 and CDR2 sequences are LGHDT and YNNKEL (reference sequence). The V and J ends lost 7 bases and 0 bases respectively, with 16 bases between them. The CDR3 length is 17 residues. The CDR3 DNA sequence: TGTGCCAGCAACCCCGGGACTCTTAACTCTGGGGCCAACGTCCTGACTTTC. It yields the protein CASNPGTLNSGANVLTF. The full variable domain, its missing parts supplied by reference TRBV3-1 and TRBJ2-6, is DTAVSQTPKYLVTQMGNDKSIKCEQNLGHDTMYWYKQDSKKFLKIMFSYNNKELIINETVPNRFSPKSPDKAHLNLHINSLELGDSAVYFCASNPGTLNSGANVLTFGAGSRLTVL.

The CDR3 loop is CASSLEREGPYNEQFF. The CDR3 DNA reads TGTGCCAGCAGTTTAGAGCGGGAGGGCCCCTACAATGAGCAGTTCTTC. The chain uses TRBV27 and TRBJ2-1, with TRBD2 identical over 10 bases. Unmatched junction bases numbered 3, after V lost 2 bases and J lost 2 bases. Germline-derived CDR1 and CDR2 are MNHEY and SMNVEV (reference sequence). This CDR3 contains 16 residues.